The text below deals with one TCR beta chain. Antigen unknown. The CDR3 covers 13 residues. With V trimmed by 8 bases and J by 3 bases, 4 bases remained unmatched. CDR1 LGHNA and CDR2 YSLEER come from the germline V gene. The data originate from a study of CD8+ T cells in alopecia areata. Whole-study context: Treated patients swallowed 5 to 10 mg of oral tofacitinib twice daily.

Broader study findings: Across lesional scalp, and particularly alopecia totalis/universalis, clonality surpassed that of normal scalp.

RNA extraction was followed by reverse transcription into cDNA, which acted as the sequencing template. Clones were read by immunoSEQ multiplex PCR, and TCRdb kept only the in-frame ones, dropping some. The data hold around 130,000 clones, with around 50% observed a single time. Material: CD4+ T cells sorted from blood, obtained at week 0. The receptor was derived from a human donor with alopecia areata. The chain uses TRBV4-3 and TRBJ2-7; TRBD1 aligns across 10 bases. This CDR3 reads CASARDRGYEQYF. The CDR3 region has the DNA TGCGCCAGCGCCCGGGACAGGGGCTACGAGCAGTACTTC.